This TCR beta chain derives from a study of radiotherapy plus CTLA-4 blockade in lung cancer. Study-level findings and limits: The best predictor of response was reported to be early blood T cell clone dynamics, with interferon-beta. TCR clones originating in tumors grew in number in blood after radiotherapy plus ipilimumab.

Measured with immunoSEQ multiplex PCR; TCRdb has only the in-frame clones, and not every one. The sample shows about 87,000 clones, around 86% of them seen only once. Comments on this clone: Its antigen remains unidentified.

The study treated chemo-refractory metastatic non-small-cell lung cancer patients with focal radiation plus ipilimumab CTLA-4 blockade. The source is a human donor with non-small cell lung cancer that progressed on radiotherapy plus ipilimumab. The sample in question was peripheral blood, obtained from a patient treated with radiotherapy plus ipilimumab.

CDR3 residues: CASNGGTYGYTF. The CDR3 coding sequence is TGTGCCAGCAATGGGGGGACTTATGGCTACACCTTC. The chain employs TRBV2 and TRBJ1-2, with D maybe TRBD1 (5 bases). V was cut by 7 bases and J by 5 bases, with 11 bases left in between. CDR1 SNHLY and CDR2 FYNNEI come from the germline V gene. The CDR3 covers 12 residues.